These 26 T cell receptor beta chains were sequenced from one sample in a study of T-cell reconstitution after alpha-beta-depleted transplantation in children (dated by TCRdb to about 2016). Library preparation employed PCR. Sequencer: Illumina HiSeq 2500. To normalize quantification of the TCRbeta repertoire, the TCR libraries were built with molecular barcoding that relied on unique molecular identifiers. TCRdb's own reprocessing of the public reads used fastp at Q25 and MiXCR and kept productive beta chains. CDR3 protein sequences are deduplicated, and each keeps its most common genes and DNA. The sample contains approximately 50,000 distinct CDR3 sequences, 5% to 6.5% of them found a single time. Roughly 31% of the sample rests with the top ten. Explained via the paper, the time point label denotes: day 60 (about 2 months) after transplantation. The sample's treatment or condition label is to be understood as: allogeneic hematopoietic cell transplantation with graft depleted of TCRalphabeta T cells and CD19 B cells.

The sample here was PBMCs, mostly from graft donor cells, taken 60 days after TCRalphabeta/CD19-depleted stem cell transplant. The receptors were sampled from a female patient between 2 and 15 years old who had a stem cell transplant for aplastic anemia, so the T cells may come from the graft donor.

The sample holds many counts of this clonotype. V is TRBV5-1 and J is TRBJ2-3; D is possibly TRBD1 (5 bases). The V end lost 4 bases, the J end lost 6 bases, and 15 bases lay between the germline ends. In germline, CDR1 is SGHRS, CDR2 YFSETQ. This CDR3 contains 14 residues. The CDR3 nucleotides are TGCGCCAGCAGCCCAGGACAAGGGGTGGATACGCAGTATTTT. Protein product: CASSPGQGVDTQYF.

Ten or more counts support this clonotype. This chain uses TRBV28 with TRBJ1-2; 9 nucleotides align to TRBD1. This CDR3 spans 14 amino acids. Germline assignment: CDR1 MDHEN and CDR2 SYDVKM. J lost 2 bases, V lost 5 bases, and 3 bases had no gene match. The CDR3 nucleotides are TGTGCCAGCAGTAGACAGGGGGGGAACTATGGCTACACCTTC. It encodes CASSRQGGNYGYTF.

There are many counts of this clonotype. The chain carries TRBV12-3 or TRBV12-4 and TRBJ1-2, with D maybe TRBD1 (6 bases). The V and J ends lost 6 bases and 5 bases respectively, with 10 bases between them. The length of the CDR3 is 12 residues. CDR3: CASRQGTYGYTF. CDR3 DNA: TGTGCCAGCAGGCAGGGGACTTATGGCTACACCTTC.

This clonotype occurred many times. The V call is TRBV11-2, the J call TRBJ2-7; no reliable D call. The CDR3 spans 13 residues. V was clipped by 0 bases and J by 6 bases, with 9 bases between them. The germline CDR1 and CDR2 sequences are SGHAT and FQNNGV. CDR3 residues: CASSLDRWAEQYF. CDR3 in DNA: TGTGCCAGCAGCTTAGATCGGTGGGCCGAGCAGTACTTC.

This clonotype has just a few counts. The chain links TRBV6-1 to TRBJ1-3, with unresolved D. The CDR3 runs 16 residues. The V gene lost 0 bases and the J gene lost 8 bases, with 17 bases spanning the gap. Germline V gene lookup returns CDR1 MNHNS and CDR2 SASEGT. Here the CDR3 DNA reads TGTGCCAGCAGTGAAGCGTCGTCCCAGGTGTACGACACCATATATTTT. Amino acids: CASSEASSQVYDTIYF.

A remark on this clonotype: A clone one base away is much larger, so this may be a read error. As the CDR3 is not closed by the conserved phenylalanine or tryptophan, this likely results from a read error. This rearrangement joins TRBV7-2 to TRBJ2-7; D perhaps matches TRBD2 (6 bases). This CDR3 is 17 amino acids long. Trimming pared 4 bases from V and 0 bases from J, leaving 19 bases between. Germline V gene data show CDR1 as SGHTA and CDR2 as FQGNSA. CDR3 sequence (DNA): TGTGCCAGCAGCTCCTCCTCGGTGGGGGGAAGCTCCTACGAGCAGTACTAC. Protein sequence: CASSSSSVGGSSYEQYY.

This clonotype was picked up many times. Here the CDR3 DNA reads TGTGCCACGTCGGCTAGCGTTGAGACCCAGTACTTC. Translating it yields CATSASVETQYF. The V call is TRBV7-7, the J call TRBJ2-5; D is perhaps TRBD2 (6 bases). The CDR3 runs to 12 residues. V lost 10 bases to trimming and J lost 5 bases, with 14 bases between them. Germline loops: CDR1 SSHAT, CDR2 FNYEAQ (reference sequence).

This clonotype was counted ten times or more. The V call is TRBV5-1, the J call TRBJ2-2, with 7 bases aligning to TRBD2. Germline CDR1 SGHRS, CDR2 YFSETQ. CDR3 length: 18 residues. V was pared by 0 bases and J by 3 bases, with 11 bases of the junction left unmatched. CDR3 loop: CASSLAPSGPDYTGELFF. CDR3 DNA sequence: TGCGCCAGCAGCTTGGCTCCTAGCGGCCCAGACTACACCGGGGAGCTGTTTTTT.

This clonotype was recorded many times. The chain couples TRBV24-1 to TRBJ1-1; no firm D call. Trimming pared 9 bases from V and 10 bases from J, leaving 20 bases between. The germline V gene encodes CDR1 KGHDR and CDR2 SFDVKD. The CDR3 has 13 amino acids. DNA of the CDR3: TGTGCCACCCGAGGGCCAGAGCCTGGCAGAGCTTTCTTT. It translates to CATRGPEPGRAFF.

This clonotype was counted only a few times. The V and J genes are TRBV20-1 and TRBJ1-5; tentatively, D is TRBD1 (5 bases). Trimming took 3 bases from V and 2 from J, leaving 20 bases between them. Germline V gene data show CDR1 as DFQATT and CDR2 as SNEGSKA (reference sequence). The length of the CDR3 is 17 residues. CDR3 protein: CSASRGTASLGNQPQHF. CDR3 sequence (DNA): TGCAGTGCTAGTCGTGGGACGGCCAGTCTAGGCAATCAGCCCCAGCATTTT.

This clonotype was recorded at least ten times. The chain has TRBV3-1 and TRBJ2-5, with D possibly being TRBD2 (5 bases). This CDR3 spans 15 amino acids. CDR1 is LGHDT, CDR2 YNNKEL, per germline (reference sequence). Trimming stripped 3 bases from V and 4 bases from J, with 15 bases between. The CDR3, as DNA: TGTGCCAGCAGCCAGTCGGTAGCGCTGGTAGAGACCCAGTACTTC. This codes for CASSQSVALVETQYF.

This clonotype occurred many times. The chain combines TRBV20-1 with TRBJ2-1; 9 bases are a match to TRBD2. The CDR3 has 17 residues. Germline V lookup: CDR1 DFQATT, CDR2 SNEGSKA (reference sequence). With V trimmed by 6 bases and J by 6 bases, 18 bases remained unmatched. The CDR3 loop reads CSASRRELAGWGNEQFF. The CDR3 coding sequence is TGCAGTGCCAGCAGGAGGGAGCTAGCGGGGTGGGGCAATGAGCAGTTCTTC.

In this sample, this clonotype turned up many times. The chain employs TRBV29-1 and TRBJ2-3; 9 bases fit TRBD2. CDR3 length equals 17 residues. Trimming took 4 bases from V and 3 from J; bases not matched to a gene: 14. The V gene's germline CDR1 is SQVTM and CDR2 ANQGSEA. The CDR3 coding sequence is TGCAGCGTTGGGTCGGTAGCGGGAGTCGGAATGACAGATACGCAGTATTTT. Protein sequence: CSVGSVAGVGMTDTQYF.

V and J are TRBV5-5 and TRBJ1-2; perhaps TRBD1 as D (6 bases). Trimming removed 3 bases at V and 4 bases at J, with 10 bases between. This CDR3 has 13 residues. Looked up from germline, CDR1 is SGHKS and CDR2 is YYEKEE (reference sequence). The CDR3: CASSSQGSYGYTF. In DNA, the CDR3 is TGTGCCAGCAGCTCACAGGGAAGCTATGGCTACACCTTC.

This clonotype was picked up many times. Relative to the germline gene, one junction end is altered; a read error may explain this. The genes are TRBV6-6 and TRBJ2-7; D is tentatively TRBD1 or TRBD2 (7 bases each). CDR1 is MNHNY, CDR2 SVGAGI, per germline (reference sequence). The CDR3 loop spans 15 amino acids. The CDR3 protein is CASSYSSGGGYEQDF. CDR3 nucleotides: TGTGCCAGCAGTTACTCGTCAGGGGGGGGCTACGAGCAGGACTTC.

There are many counts of this clonotype. The chain uses TRBV5-1 and TRBJ2-5; the D gene could be TRBD1 or TRBD2 (5 bases each). Germline V lookup: CDR1 SGHRS, CDR2 YFSETQ. The V gene lost 2 bases and the J gene lost 4 bases, with 18 bases spanning the gap. The CDR3 contains 16 residues. CDR3 bases: TGCGCCAGCAGCTTCACAGCAGGGAGTGAGGCAGAGACCCAGTACTTC. Its translation: CASSFTAGSEAETQYF.

This clonotype was seen ten or more times. The rearrangement joins TRBV5-1 to TRBJ2-2, with TRBD2 identical over 7 bases. The germline V gene encodes CDR1 SGHRS and CDR2 YFSETQ. Trimming took 0 bases from V and 4 from J; bases not matched to a gene: 6. This CDR3 contains 16 residues. The CDR3 coding sequence is TGCGCCAGCAGCTTGGTGCCAGCGGGGAGCACCGGGGAGCTGTTTTTT. This encodes CASSLVPAGSTGELFF.

This clonotype was seen many times. The rearrangement uses TRBV10-3 and TRBJ2-7, with D unresolved. From germline, CDR1 is ENHRY and CDR2 SYGVKD. V lost 5 bases and J 3 bases, leaving 5 bases between the germline ends. This CDR3 comprises 11 residues. CDR3 coding DNA: TGTGCCATCAGTAAAGACTACGAGCAGTACTTC. As protein: CAISKDYEQYF.

The sample holds many counts of this clonotype. The chain combines TRBV18 with TRBJ2-1, with a tentative D call TRBD1 (6 bases). Germline-derived CDR1 and CDR2 are KGHSH and LQKENI. This CDR3 has 16 residues. Trimming took 9 bases from V and 0 from J, leaving 18 bases between them. CDR3 region: CASTGSLAVSYNEQFF. In nucleotides, the CDR3 is TGTGCCAGTACAGGGTCCCTCGCCGTCTCCTACAATGAGCAGTTCTTC.

In this sample, this clonotype turned up a few times. This chain links TRBV5-1 with TRBJ2-2, with 9 bases identical to TRBD1. The CDR3 is made up of 17 amino acids. Looked up from germline, CDR1 is SGHRS and CDR2 is YFSETQ. The V and J ends lost 1 base and 4 bases, in that order; junction bases with no gene match: 8. CDR3 sequence: CASSLSPGTGPTGELFF. CDR3 nucleotides: TGCGCCAGCAGCTTGTCCCCCGGGACAGGGCCCACCGGGGAGCTGTTTTTT. The variable domain in full, with the rest retrieved from reference TRBV5-1 and TRBJ2-2, is KAGVTQTPRYLIKTRGQQVTLSCSPISGHRSVSWYQQTPGQGLQFLFEYFSETQRNKGNFPGRFSGRQFSNSRSEMNVSTLELGDSALYLCASSLSPGTGPTGELFFGEGSRLTVL.

This clonotype was observed many times. The chain has TRBV5-1 and TRBJ2-5; 8 bases are shared with TRBD1. This CDR3 contains 15 residues. Trimming at V came to 4 bases and at J to 5 bases, leaving 10 bases not matched to a gene. The germline gives CDR1 SGHRS, CDR2 YFSETQ. CDR3 amino acids: CASSPMWGQEETQYF. DNA of the CDR3: TGCGCCAGCAGCCCGATGTGGGGACAGGAGGAGACCCAGTACTTC.

This clonotype was detected ten times or more. The chain is built from TRBV20-1 and TRBJ2-3; the D gene could be TRBD1 or TRBD2 (5 bases each). Germline lookup yields CDR1 DFQATT and CDR2 SNEGSKA (reference sequence). The CDR3 consists of 16 residues. V lost 2 bases to trimming and J lost 6 bases, with 21 bases between them. CDR3 sequence (DNA): TGCAGTGCTAGAATTACCGCGGGCAGGGTTGTGGATACGCAGTATTTT. As protein: CSARITAGRVVDTQYF.

The rearrangement joins TRBV19 to TRBJ1-2; 7 bases agree with TRBD1. J lost 0 bases, V lost 5 bases, and 3 bases had no gene match. Per germline, CDR1 LNHDA and CDR2 SQIVND (reference sequence). The CDR3 sequence is 14 residues long. CDR3 amino acids: CASSGQAANYGYTF. The CDR3 coding sequence is TGTGCCAGTAGTGGACAGGCTGCTAACTATGGCTACACCTTC. Full variable domain (outside the CDR3, taken from reference TRBV19 and TRBJ1-2): DGGITQSPKYLFRKEGQNVTLSCEQNLNHDAMYWYRQDPGQGLRLIYYSQIVNDFQKGDIAEGYSVSREKKESFPLTVTSAQKNPTAFYLCASSGQAANYGYTFGSGTRLTVV.

This clonotype was seen more than once but under ten times. V is TRBV20-1 and J is TRBJ2-5; 13 bases are shared with TRBD2. The CDR3 has 17 amino acids. V lost 1 base, J lost 1 base, and 6 bases stayed unmatched. CDR1 and CDR2 (germline): DFQATT, SNEGSKA (reference sequence). CDR3 in amino acids: CSARVLGLAGIQETQYF. The CDR3 nucleotides read TGCAGTGCTAGAGTCCTGGGACTAGCGGGGATCCAAGAGACCCAGTACTTC.

The chain uses TRBV28 and TRBJ2-5; D not certain. Looked up from germline, CDR1 is MDHEN and CDR2 is SYDVKM. This CDR3 has 13 residues. Deletions cut 3 bases from V and 4 bases from J, with 9 bases between. CDR3 loop: CASSFASPETQYF. The CDR3 DNA is TGTGCCAGCAGTTTTGCTTCGCCAGAGACCCAGTACTTC.

Comments on this clonotype: Relative to the germline gene, one junction end is altered; a read error may explain this. This sequence joins TRBV7-9 and TRBJ2-2, with D possibly called TRBD1 or TRBD2 (5 bases each). The CDR3 is 14 residues long. From germline, CDR1 is SEHNR and CDR2 FQNEAQ (reference sequence). CDR3: CASSLQGSTGDLFF. CDR3 DNA sequence: TGTGCCAGCAGCTTACAGGGTTCTACCGGGGATCTGTTTTTT. Together with reference TRBV7-9 and TRBJ2-2, the CDR3 gives the full variable domain: DTGVSQNPRHKITKRGQNVTFRCDPISEHNRLYWYRQTLGQGPEFLTYFQNEAQLEKSRLLSDRFSAERPKGSFSTLEIQRTEQGDSAMYLCASSLQGSTGDLFFGEGSRLTVL.